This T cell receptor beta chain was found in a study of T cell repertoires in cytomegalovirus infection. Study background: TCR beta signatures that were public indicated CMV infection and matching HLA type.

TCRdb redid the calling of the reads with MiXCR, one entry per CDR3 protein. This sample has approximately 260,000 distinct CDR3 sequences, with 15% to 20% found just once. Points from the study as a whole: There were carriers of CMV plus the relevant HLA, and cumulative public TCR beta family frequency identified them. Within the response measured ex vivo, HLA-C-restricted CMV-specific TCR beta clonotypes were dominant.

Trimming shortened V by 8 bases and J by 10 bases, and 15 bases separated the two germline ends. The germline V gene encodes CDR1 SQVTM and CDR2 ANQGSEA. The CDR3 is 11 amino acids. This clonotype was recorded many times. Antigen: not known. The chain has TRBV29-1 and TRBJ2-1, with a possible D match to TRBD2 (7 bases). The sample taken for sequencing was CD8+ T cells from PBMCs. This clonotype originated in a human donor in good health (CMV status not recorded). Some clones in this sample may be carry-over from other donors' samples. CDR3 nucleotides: TGCAGCCTCTGGGGGGGGCGAGAGCAGTTCTTC. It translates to CSLWGGREQFF.